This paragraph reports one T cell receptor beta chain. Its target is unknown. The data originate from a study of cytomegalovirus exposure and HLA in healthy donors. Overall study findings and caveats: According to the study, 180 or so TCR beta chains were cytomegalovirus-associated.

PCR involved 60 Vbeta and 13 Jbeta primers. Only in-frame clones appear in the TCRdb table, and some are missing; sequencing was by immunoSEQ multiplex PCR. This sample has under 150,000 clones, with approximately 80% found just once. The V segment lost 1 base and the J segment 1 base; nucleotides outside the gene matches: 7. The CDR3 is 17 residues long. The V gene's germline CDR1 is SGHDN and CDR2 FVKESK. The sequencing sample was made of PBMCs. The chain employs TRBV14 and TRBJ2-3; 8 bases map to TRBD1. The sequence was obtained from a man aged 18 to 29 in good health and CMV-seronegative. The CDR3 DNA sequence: TGTGCCAGCAGCCAAGGCCTCGAGGACAGGGGCACAGATACGCAGTATTTT. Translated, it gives CASSQGLEDRGTDTQYF.